This T cell receptor beta chain originates from a study of beta chain features in type 1 diabetes. Overall study findings and caveats: When Type 1 diabetes patients were examined, their TCRB CDR3s proved moderately but significantly shorter in all four CD4+ subsets. More deletions and fewer insertions at VDJ junctions were seen in type 1 diabetes patients. Shorter templates might be favored by PCR, equally in patients and controls.

Reverse transcription of all isolated RNA meant that expressed TCRB transcripts were sequenced. Measured with immunoSEQ multiplex PCR; TCRdb has only the in-frame clones, and not every one. Among over 500,000 clones listed, 15% to 17% were seen once. In this sample, this clone turned up a few times. Antigen unknown. Germline V lookup: CDR1 MGHDK, CDR2 SYGVNS. The V gene end was trimmed by 7 bases and the J gene end by 1 base; junction bases not matched to a gene: 7. The CDR3 consists of 17 residues. The V and J genes are TRBV25-1 and TRBJ2-2; TRBD2 agrees at 12 bases. Sequenced: naive CD4+ T cells from blood. The receptor's source is a man in his late teens or twenties in good health. The DNA of the CDR3 is TGTGCCAGCACCCGACTAGCGGGGGCCGGGAACACCGGGGAGCTGTTTTTT. As protein: CASTRLAGAGNTGELFF.